This TCR beta chain was retrieved from a study of T-cell memory formation after mild COVID-19. Germline CDR1 and CDR2: MNHEY and SVGAGI. The junction had 7 bases not matched to a gene; V was cut back by 2 bases and J by 5 bases. The length of the CDR3 is 15 residues. Study results and caveats: Contracting clones from day 15 to 85 showed balanced CD4/CD8; later expanders favored CD4+. Several responding clones turned up in pre-infection memory, indicating that cross-reactive memory may have taken part.

5'RACE, which relied on constant-segment primers, yielded TCR alpha and TCR beta cDNA libraries carrying sample barcodes and UMIs. MiXCR, applied by TCRdb to the 5' RACE reads, yields one record per CDR3 protein. The sample has fewer than 600,000 distinct CDR3 sequences, roughly a fifth seen once. This clonotype has a handful of counts. Its antigen is not known. This TCR was sampled from an adult woman who had mild COVID-19 (a few samples of this study predate the infection). Cell type and time point are not known. The chain employs TRBV6-5 and TRBJ2-5, with 8 bases lining up with TRBD2. The sample comprised PBMCs or a T cell subset sorted from them (not recorded which). In nucleotides, the CDR3 is TGTGCCAGCAGTTACACCACTAGCGGCGCGGAGACCCAGTACTTC. As protein: CASSYTTSGAETQYF.